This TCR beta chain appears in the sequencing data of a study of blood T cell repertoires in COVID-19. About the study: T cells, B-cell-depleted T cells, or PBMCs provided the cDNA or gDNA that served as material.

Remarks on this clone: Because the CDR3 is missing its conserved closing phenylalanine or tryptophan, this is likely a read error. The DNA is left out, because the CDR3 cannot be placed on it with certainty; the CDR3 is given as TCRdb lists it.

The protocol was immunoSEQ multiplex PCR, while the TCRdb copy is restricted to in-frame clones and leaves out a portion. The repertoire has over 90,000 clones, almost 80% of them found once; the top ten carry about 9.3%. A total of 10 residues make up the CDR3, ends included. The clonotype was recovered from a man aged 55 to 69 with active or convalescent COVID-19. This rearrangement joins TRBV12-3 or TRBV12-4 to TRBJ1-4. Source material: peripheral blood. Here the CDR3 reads CASSQDSGGG.